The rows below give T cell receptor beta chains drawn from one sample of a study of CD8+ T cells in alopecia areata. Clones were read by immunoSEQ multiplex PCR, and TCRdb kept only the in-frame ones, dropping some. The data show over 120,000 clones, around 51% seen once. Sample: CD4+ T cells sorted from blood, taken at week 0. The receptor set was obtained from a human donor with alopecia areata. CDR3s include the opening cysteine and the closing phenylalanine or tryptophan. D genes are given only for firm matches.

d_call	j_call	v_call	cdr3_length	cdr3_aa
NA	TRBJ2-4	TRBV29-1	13	CSVAGLAKNIQYF
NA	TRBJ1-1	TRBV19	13	CASSISRETEAFF
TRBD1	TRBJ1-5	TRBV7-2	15	CASSPQGGDGQPQHF
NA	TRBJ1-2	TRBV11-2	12	CASSQGDYGYTF
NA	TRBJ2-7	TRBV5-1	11	CASRATYEQYF
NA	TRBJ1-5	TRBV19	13	CASSRGGFQPQHF
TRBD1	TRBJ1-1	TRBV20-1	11	CSGTGNTEAFF
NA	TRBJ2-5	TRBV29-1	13	CSVRRGYQETQYF
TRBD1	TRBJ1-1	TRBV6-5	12	CASSGPGTGPFF
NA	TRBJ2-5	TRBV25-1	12	CASRQKGETQYF
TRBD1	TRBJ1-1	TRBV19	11	CASSLGQRAFF
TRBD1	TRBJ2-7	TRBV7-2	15	CASSREGGQPYEQYF
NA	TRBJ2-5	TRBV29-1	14	CSVEDLQGGETQYF
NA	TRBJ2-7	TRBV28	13	CASRTAGYHEQYF
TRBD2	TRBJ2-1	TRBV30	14	CAWRLAGAYNEQFF
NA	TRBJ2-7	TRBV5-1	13	CASSLKQTYEQYF
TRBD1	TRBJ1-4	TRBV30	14	CAWSGNPDRVRLFF
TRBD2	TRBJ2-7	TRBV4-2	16	CASSQVITGGSYEQYF
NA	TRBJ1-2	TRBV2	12	CASSVGDYGYTF
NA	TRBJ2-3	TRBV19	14	CASSYSGSTDTQYF
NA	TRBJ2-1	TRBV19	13	CASSIDARAFQFF
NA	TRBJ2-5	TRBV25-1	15	CASSDYRGIGETQYF
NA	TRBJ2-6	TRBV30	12	CAWHSGANVLTF
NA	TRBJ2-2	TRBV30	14	CAWSVARTTGELFF
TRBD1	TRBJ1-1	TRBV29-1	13	CSAQGQGRTEAFF
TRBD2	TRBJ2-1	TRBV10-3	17	CAISETDRTSGRNEQFF
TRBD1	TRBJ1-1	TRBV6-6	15	CASSPRDRGTAEAFF
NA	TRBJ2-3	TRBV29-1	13	CSVNRAEADTQYF
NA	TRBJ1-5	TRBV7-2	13	CASSLGVSQPQHF
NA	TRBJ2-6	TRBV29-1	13	CSVVATGANVLTF
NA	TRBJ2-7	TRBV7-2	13	CASSSRPVNEQYF
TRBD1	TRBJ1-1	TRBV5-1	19	CASSLLPGQPPPGNTEAFF
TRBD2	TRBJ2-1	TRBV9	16	CASSVGLAKAYNEQFF
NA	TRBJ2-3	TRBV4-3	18	CASSQKQADFLIADTQYF
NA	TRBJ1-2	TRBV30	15	CAWLPGGRAGYGYTF
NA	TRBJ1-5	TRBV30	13	CAWTLDRNQPQHF
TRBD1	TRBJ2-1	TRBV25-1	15	CASSGPGGKRNEQFF
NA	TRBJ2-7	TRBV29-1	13	CSASSAGHYEQYF
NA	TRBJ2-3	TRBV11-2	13	CASSLGRTDTQYF
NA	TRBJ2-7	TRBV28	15	CASSFGGPSSYEQYF
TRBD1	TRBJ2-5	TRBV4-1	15	CASSSRTGKTETQYF
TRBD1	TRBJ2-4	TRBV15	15	CATSTLTGGLNIQYF
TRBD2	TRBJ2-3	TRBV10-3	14	CATGGTSGKDTQYF
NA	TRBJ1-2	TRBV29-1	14	CSVEDATGNYGYTF
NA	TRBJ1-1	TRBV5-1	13	CASSLVSNTEAFF
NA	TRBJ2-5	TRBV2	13	CASSVQIQETQYF
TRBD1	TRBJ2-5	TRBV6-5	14	CASRRTGQQETQYF
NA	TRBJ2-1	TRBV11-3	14	CASSLGRATDEQFF
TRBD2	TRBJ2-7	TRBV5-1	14	CASSTEGLAGEQYF
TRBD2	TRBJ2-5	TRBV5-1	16	CASSSIAPRGGETQYF
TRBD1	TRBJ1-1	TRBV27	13	CASSDRENTEAFF
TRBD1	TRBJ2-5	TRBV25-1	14	CASSGYRGSETQYF
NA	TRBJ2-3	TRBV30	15	CAWSERGATTDTQYF
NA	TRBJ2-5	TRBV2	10	CASSPETQYF
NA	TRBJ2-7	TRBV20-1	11	CSADSYYEQYF
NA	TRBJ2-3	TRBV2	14	CASSSITATDTQYF
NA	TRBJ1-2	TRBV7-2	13	CASSLDVLYGYTF